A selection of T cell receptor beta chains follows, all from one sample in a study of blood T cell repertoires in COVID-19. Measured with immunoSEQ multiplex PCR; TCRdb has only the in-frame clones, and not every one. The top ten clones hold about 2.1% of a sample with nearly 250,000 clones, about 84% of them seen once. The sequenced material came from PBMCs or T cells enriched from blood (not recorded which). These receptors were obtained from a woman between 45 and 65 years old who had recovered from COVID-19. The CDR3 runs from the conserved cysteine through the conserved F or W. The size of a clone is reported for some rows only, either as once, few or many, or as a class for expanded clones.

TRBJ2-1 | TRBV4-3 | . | CASSQDGAGVSNEQFF
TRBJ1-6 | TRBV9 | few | CASSVLGTGDSPLHF
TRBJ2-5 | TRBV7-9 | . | CASSLNLANQETQYF
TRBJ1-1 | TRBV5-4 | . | CASRGGAHTEAFF
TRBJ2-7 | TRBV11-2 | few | CASRLGQLSSYEQYF
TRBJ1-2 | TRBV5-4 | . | CASSFGGSDYGYTF
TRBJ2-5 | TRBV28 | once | CAARGSGSTETQYF
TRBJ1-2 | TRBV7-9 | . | CASSPRLGEGAYGYTF
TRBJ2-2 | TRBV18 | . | CASSPGQGGTGELFF
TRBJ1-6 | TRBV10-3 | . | CAISRDSNNSPLHF
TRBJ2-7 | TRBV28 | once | CASSWSGRSYEQYF
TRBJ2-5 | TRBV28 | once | CASRKAQGALVAVYF
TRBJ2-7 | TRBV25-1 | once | CASSDSTGTSGTFYEQYF
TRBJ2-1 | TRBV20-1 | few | CSASSYSSSYNEQFF
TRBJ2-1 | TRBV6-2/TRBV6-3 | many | CASSYRGDGYNEQFF
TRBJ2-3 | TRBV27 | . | CASSLGGRYSDTQYF
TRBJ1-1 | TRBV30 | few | CAWSHQGNTEAFF
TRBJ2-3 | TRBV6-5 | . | CASRRSGATDTQYF
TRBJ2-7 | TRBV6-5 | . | CASSYWAGYEQYF
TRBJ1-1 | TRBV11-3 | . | CASSRDRDIIEAFF
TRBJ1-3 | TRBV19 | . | CASPGGVGNTIYF
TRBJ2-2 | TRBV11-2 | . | CASSPRSYRGTGELFF
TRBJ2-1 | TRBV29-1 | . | CSAEGQGGNAGDEQFF
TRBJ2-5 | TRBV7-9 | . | CATRAGVQETQYF
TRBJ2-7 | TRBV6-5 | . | CASTLTGSSYEQYF
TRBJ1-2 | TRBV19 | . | CASSIVGGNTNYGYTF
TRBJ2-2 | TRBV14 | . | CASSPQVLAGNTGELFF
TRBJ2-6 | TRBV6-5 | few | CASSLSVSGANVLTF
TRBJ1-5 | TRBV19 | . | CASRYDRDRGHQPQHF
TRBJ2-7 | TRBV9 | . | CASSVGGTGAYEQYF
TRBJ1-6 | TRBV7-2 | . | CASSLDSSYNSPLHF
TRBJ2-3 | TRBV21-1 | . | CASYRDTPGDTQYF
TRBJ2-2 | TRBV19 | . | CASTPVRASTGELFF
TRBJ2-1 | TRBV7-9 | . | CASSSLAEQYNEQFF
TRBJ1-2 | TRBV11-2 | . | CASSAGFAGVGGYTF
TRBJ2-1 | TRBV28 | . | CASRGRDLSNEQFF
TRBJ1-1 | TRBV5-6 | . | CASRYERTGRVTEAFF
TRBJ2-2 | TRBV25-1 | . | CASSEWRGTGELFF
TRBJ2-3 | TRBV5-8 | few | CASSLSLAGGPMTDTQYF
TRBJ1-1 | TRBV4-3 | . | CASSQDRGWGTEAFF
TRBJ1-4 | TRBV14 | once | CASSQISRATNEKLFF
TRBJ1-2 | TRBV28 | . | CASSPIGGQSLWGYTF
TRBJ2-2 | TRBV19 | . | CASRDDRTSGDTGELFF
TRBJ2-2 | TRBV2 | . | CASRVSDTGELFF
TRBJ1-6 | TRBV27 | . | CASSLSNRGAYNSPLHF
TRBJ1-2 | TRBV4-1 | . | CASSQFRDRGYYGYTF
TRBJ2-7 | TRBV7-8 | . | CASSRSSYEQYF
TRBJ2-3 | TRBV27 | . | CASLRGDTQYF
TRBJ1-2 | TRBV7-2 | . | CARTGNTTNYGYTF
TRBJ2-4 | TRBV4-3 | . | CASSQERPGQNIQYF
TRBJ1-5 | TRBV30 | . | CAWSTGYTNQPQHF